The T cell receptor (beta chain) described here comes from a study of blood T cells in healthy people across ages. Study results and caveats: Expanded clonotype changes were possibly confounded by unknown donor CMV status.

Germline V gives CDR1 SGHVS, CDR2 FQNEAQ. The CDR3 covers 17 residues. With respect to this clonotype: Its antigen is as yet unknown. The junction differs from germline at one of its ends, possibly a read error.

Primed by a sample-barcoded 5' primer and a J-beta primer mix, a second PCR proceeded for about 7 to 11 cycles. Every cDNA molecule carried a tag from a template-switch adaptor bearing 12 random nucleotides. Each CDR3 protein gets one entry after TCRdb re-called the 5' RACE reads with MiXCR. This sample has 630,000 or so distinct CDR3 sequences, with roughly 32% found just once. This clonotype was sampled from a woman of 80 years or more in good health. Sequencing input: blood. The gene calls are TRBV7-8 and TRBJ1-6, with D unresolved. CDR3 DNA sequence: TGTGCCAGCAGCCTCCGTACTTTCGACTCCTATAATCCACCCCTCCACTTT. It codes for CASSLRTFDSYNPPLHF.